The present entry profiles one T cell receptor beta chain with its context. Antigen specificity is unknown. The sample belongs to a study of shared clonotypes between healthy human individuals. Study-wide results and limits: The genetic and exposure-history diversity represented was limited by few donors.

Deep-level assay runs were performed. The authors loaded around 200 ng DNA, approximately 30,000 T cell genomes, into sorted-subset replicate PCRs. Measured with immunoSEQ multiplex PCR; TCRdb has only the in-frame clones, and not every one. Counted here are about 1 million clones, about 80% occurring once; the ten biggest clones make up 1.4%. From germline, CDR1 is GTSNPN and CDR2 SVGIG (reference sequence). The CDR3 length is 15 residues. V gave up 3 bases and J gave up 5 bases, with 19 bases separating them. The specimen was memory CD4+ T cells sorted from blood. Regarding subset: CD45RA-negative fraction. The chain recombines TRBV30 with TRBJ2-5; D assignment may be TRBD1 or TRBD2 (5 bases each). This TCR was recovered from a man aged 18 to 29 in good health. The DNA of the CDR3 is TGTGCCTGGAGAGGAGGAAGGGGTCAACGGGAGACCCAGTACTTC. Amino acid sequence: CAWRGGRGQRETQYF.